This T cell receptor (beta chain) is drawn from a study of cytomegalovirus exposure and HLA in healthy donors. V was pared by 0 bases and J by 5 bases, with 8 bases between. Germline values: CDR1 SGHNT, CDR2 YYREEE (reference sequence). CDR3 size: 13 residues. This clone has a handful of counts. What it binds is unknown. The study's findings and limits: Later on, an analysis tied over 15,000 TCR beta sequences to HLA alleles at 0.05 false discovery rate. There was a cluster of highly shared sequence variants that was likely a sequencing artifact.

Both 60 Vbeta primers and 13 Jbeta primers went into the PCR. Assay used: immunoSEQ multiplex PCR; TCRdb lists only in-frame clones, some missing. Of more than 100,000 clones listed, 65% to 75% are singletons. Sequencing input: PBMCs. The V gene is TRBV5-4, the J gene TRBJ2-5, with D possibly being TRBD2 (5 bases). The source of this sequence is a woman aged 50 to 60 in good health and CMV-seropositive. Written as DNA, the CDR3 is TGTGCCAGCAGCTTGGTGGAGGCGGAGACCCAGTACTTC. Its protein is CASSLVEAETQYF.